These T cell receptor beta chains were read from a single sample in a study of blood T cell repertoires in COVID-19. The assay was immunoSEQ multiplex PCR, and TCRdb's table has in-frame clones only and misses some. The table records 180,000 or so clones, 86% of them present only once. The sequencing sample was made of peripheral blood. All receptors derive from a man younger than 35 with acute or convalescent COVID-19. Each CDR3 is given with its conserved first and last residue. The order of the fields is J gene, D gene, V gene, clone size, CDR3 length, CDR3 protein, CDR3 DNA. The D gene is left open where the match is weak. Only some rows state a clone size, as once, few, many or a class for expanded clones.

>TRBJ2-5|NA|TRBV4-1|NA|15
CASSQYTGNQETQYF
TGCGCCAGCAGCCAATATACAGGGAACCAAGAGACCCAGTACTTC
>TRBJ1-5|TRBD1|TRBV19|NA|16
CASSSTRGSSNQPQHF
TGTGCCAGTAGTTCAACCAGGGGGTCTAGCAATCAGCCCCAGCATTTT
>TRBJ2-3|TRBD2|TRBV6-6|once|15
CASSTSGGSSDTQYF
TGTGCCAGCAGTACTAGCGGGGGGAGTTCTGATACGCAGTATTTT
>TRBJ1-2|NA|TRBV9|NA|15
CASSVAVSANYGYTF
TGTGCCAGCAGCGTAGCTGTCAGTGCTAACTATGGCTACACCTTC
>TRBJ1-6|NA|TRBV13|NA|13
CASSPRDNSPLHF
TGTGCCAGCAGCCCGCGGGACAATTCACCCCTCCACTTT
>TRBJ2-1|TRBD2|TRBV24-1|NA|15
CATSDPGTTNNEQFF
TGTGCCACCAGTGATCCCGGGACTACCAACAATGAGCAGTTCTTC
>TRBJ2-1|NA|TRBV11-2|NA|11
CASGRAGEQFF
TGTGCCAGTGGCAGGGCCGGTGAGCAGTTCTTC
>TRBJ1-6|NA|TRBV28|NA|15
CASSSAGPLNSPLHF
TGTGCCAGCAGTTCCGCGGGACCGTTAAATTCACCCCTCCACTTT
>TRBJ2-5|TRBD2|TRBV28|NA|14
CASGLAGAQETQYF
TGTGCCAGTGGACTAGCGGGGGCCCAAGAGACCCAGTACTTC
>TRBJ2-5|TRBD2|TRBV11-2|NA|17
CASSLGLAGVYQETQYF
TGTGCCAGCAGCTTGGGACTAGCGGGGGTATATCAAGAGACCCAGTACTTC
>TRBJ1-2|NA|TRBV30|NA|10
CASGRGGYTF
TGTGCCTCCGGCAGAGGTGGCTACACCTTC
>TRBJ1-4|NA|TRBV12-3/TRBV12-4|NA|13
CASGQAWREKLFF
TGTGCCAGCGGCCAGGCATGGAGGGAAAAACTGTTTTTT
>TRBJ1-4|NA|TRBV6-5|NA|14
CATGQPRQSEKLFF
TGTGCCACCGGACAGCCACGGCAGAGTGAAAAACTGTTTTTT
>TRBJ1-2|TRBD1|TRBV6-5|NA|13
CASSYADRGGYTF
TGTGCCAGCAGTTACGCCGACAGGGGGGGCTACACCTTC
>TRBJ1-1|NA|TRBV6-5|NA|13
CASSRGTNTEAFF
TGTGCCAGCAGTCGGGGGACGAACACTGAAGCTTTCTTT
>TRBJ1-2|NA|TRBV13|NA|14
CASSLRRVNYGYTF
TGTGCCAGCAGCTTACGCAGGGTGAACTATGGCTACACCTTC
>TRBJ2-2|NA|TRBV7-8|NA|15
CASSPRRSDTGELFF
TGTGCCAGCAGCCCACGGCGGAGTGACACCGGGGAGCTGTTTTTT
>TRBJ2-5|TRBD2|TRBV3-1/TRBV3-2|NA|16
CASSAGLAGGHETQYF
TGTGCCAGCAGCGCGGGACTAGCGGGGGGGCATGAGACCCAGTACTTC
>TRBJ1-1|TRBD1|TRBV2|NA|12
CASGQAGTEAFF
TGTGCCAGTGGACAGGCGGGAACTGAAGCTTTCTTT
>TRBJ2-5|TRBD2|TRBV7-9|NA|16
CASSLVGAGERETQYF
TGTGCCAGCAGCTTAGTTGGAGCGGGGGAAAGGGAGACCCAGTACTTC
>TRBJ1-4|NA|TRBV2|NA|15
CASIPEGATNEKLFF
TGTGCCAGCATCCCCGAGGGGGCAACTAATGAAAAACTGTTTTTT
>TRBJ1-2|NA|TRBV2|NA|14
CASSHSGRLYGYTF
TGTGCCAGCAGCCACAGCGGCAGGCTCTATGGCTACACCTTC
>TRBJ2-5|TRBD2|TRBV12-5|NA|19
CASGPIPTSGVFSEETQYF
TGTGCTAGTGGTCCCATCCCGACTAGCGGGGTTTTTAGTGAAGAGACCCAGTACTTC
>TRBJ2-3|NA|TRBV5-1|NA|15
CASSQARTRTDTQYF
TGCGCCAGCAGCCAGGCGAGAACGCGCACAGATACGCAGTATTTT
>TRBJ1-2|NA|TRBV6-1|NA|12
CASSEYQGKSTF
TGTGCCAGCAGTGAATACCAGGGAAAGAGCACCTTC
>TRBJ1-4|NA|TRBV6-1|NA|16
CASSEPGYYSNEKLFF
TGTGCCAGCAGTGAACCCGGGTATTATTCTAATGAAAAACTGTTTTTT
>TRBJ1-3|TRBD1|TRBV6-5|NA|15
CASSSTGGSGNTIYF
TGTGCCAGCAGTTCTACAGGGGGCTCTGGAAACACCATATATTTT
>TRBJ2-5|TRBD1|TRBV24-1|once|15
CATSVARGNQETQYF
TGTGCCACCAGTGTTGCCAGGGGGAATCAAGAGACCCAGTACTTC
>TRBJ1-5|TRBD1|TRBV24-1|NA|15
CATRGTARSNQPQHF
TGTGCCACCAGGGGGACAGCCCGTAGCAATCAGCCCCAGCATTTT
>TRBJ1-1|NA|TRBV18|NA|15
CASSPPANLNTEAFF
TGTGCCAGCTCACCACCAGCCAACTTGAACACTGAAGCTTTCTTT
>TRBJ2-6|NA|TRBV9|NA|15
CATTTGVSGANVLTF
TGTGCCACCACCACGGGGGTCTCTGGGGCCAACGTCCTGACTTTC
>TRBJ1-6|NA|TRBV6-5|once|16
CASSYGDSSYNSPLHF
TGTGCCAGCAGTTACGGCGACAGCTCCTATAATTCACCCCTCCACTTT
>TRBJ1-1|NA|TRBV10-2|NA|12
CASSERLNEAFF
TGCGCCAGCAGTGAGCGCCTAAACGAAGCTTTCTTT
>TRBJ2-1|NA|TRBV6-5|NA|15
CASSYGGGSYNEQFF
TGTGCCAGCAGTTACGGAGGCGGTTCCTACAATGAGCAGTTCTTC
>TRBJ1-2|NA|TRBV18|NA|15
CASSPSGPGDYGYTF
TGTGCCAGCTCACCAAGCGGCCCGGGGGACTATGGCTACACCTTC
>TRBJ2-7|TRBD2|TRBV11-2|NA|17
CASSLALLRGGAREQYF
TGTGCCAGCAGCTTGGCCCTCCTGCGCGGGGGGGCACGGGAGCAGTACTTC
>TRBJ2-3|NA|TRBV2|NA|12
CASSDFTDTQYF
TGTGCCAGCAGTGACTTCACAGATACGCAGTATTTT
>TRBJ2-1|TRBD2|TRBV9|NA|15
CASSQLAGVLNEQFF
TGTGCCAGCAGCCAACTAGCGGGGGTGCTCAATGAGCAGTTCTTC
>TRBJ1-2|TRBD1|TRBV14|NA|15
CASSLGQGLNYGYTF
TGTGCCAGCAGCCTCGGACAGGGCCTTAACTATGGCTACACCTTC
>TRBJ1-2|TRBD1|TRBV7-8|once|16
CASSSTTVGGYYGYTF
TGTGCCAGCAGCTCAACTACCGTAGGGGGCTACTATGGCTACACCTTC
>TRBJ1-2|TRBD1|TRBV2|NA|12
CASSGQGWGYTF
TGTGCCAGCAGTGGACAGGGGTGGGGCTACACCTTC
>TRBJ1-2|NA|TRBV19|NA|16
CASSTSSRTVTYGYTF
TGTGCCAGTAGTACCAGCTCGCGGACAGTTACTTATGGCTACACCTTC
>TRBJ1-2|TRBD1|TRBV5-6|NA|14
CASSGLRGPYGYTF
TGTGCCAGCAGCGGCCTCAGGGGGCCCTATGGCTACACCTTC
>TRBJ1-2|TRBD1|TRBV19|once|17
CASSMWDRSPVNYGYTF
TGTGCCAGTAGTATGTGGGACAGAAGCCCGGTTAACTATGGCTACACCTTC
>TRBJ2-7|NA|TRBV15|few|16
CATSRDGGPPSYEQYF
TGTGCCACCAGCAGAGATGGCGGGCCGCCCTCCTACGAGCAGTACTTC
>TRBJ1-5|NA|TRBV6-5|few|15
CASSLQTENNQPQHF
TGTGCCAGCAGTCTCCAGACTGAGAACAATCAGCCCCAGCATTTT
>TRBJ1-2|NA|TRBV9|NA|14
CASSSLGGSYGYTF
TGTGCCAGCAGCTCCCTCGGGGGTAGCTATGGCTACACCTTC
>TRBJ2-3|TRBD1|TRBV19|NA|15
CASSAGQGGSDTQYF
TGTGCCAGTAGCGCGGGACAGGGGGGGTCCGATACGCAGTATTTT
>TRBJ2-5|TRBD1|TRBV2|NA|15
CASILTGTAQETQYF
TGTGCCAGCATTCTTACGGGGACAGCCCAAGAGACCCAGTACTTC